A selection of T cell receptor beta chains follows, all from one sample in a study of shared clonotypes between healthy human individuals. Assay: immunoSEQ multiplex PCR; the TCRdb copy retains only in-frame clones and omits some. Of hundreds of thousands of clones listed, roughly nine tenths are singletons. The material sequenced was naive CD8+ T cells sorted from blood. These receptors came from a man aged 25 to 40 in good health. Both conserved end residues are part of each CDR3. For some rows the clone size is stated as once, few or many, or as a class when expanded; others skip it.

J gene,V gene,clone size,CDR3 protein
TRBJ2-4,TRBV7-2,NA,CASSLFGYAKNIQYF
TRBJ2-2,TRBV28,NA,CASTPGTGGLTGELFF
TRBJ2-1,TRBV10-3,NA,CAMGQGAGNEQFF
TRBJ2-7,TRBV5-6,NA,CASSGPGRYYEQYF
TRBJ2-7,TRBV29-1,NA,CSVMTGGAGTYEQYF
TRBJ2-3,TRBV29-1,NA,CSVEDPLTGPGDTQYF
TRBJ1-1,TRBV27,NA,CASSYYMDTEAFF
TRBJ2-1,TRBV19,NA,CASGDRGSVEQFF
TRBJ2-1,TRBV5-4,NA,CASSLDDLAYEQFF
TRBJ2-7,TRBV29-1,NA,CSVGTGKGYEQYF
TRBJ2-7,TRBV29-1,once,CSVEGRQGVGEQYF
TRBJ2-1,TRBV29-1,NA,CSVDPGNRFDEQFF
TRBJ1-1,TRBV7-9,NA,CASSQGQGLNTEAFF
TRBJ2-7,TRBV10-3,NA,CAISEFGNYEQYF
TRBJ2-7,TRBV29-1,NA,CSVAPGLAGTYEQYF
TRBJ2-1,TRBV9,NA,CASSVFQESSYNEQFF
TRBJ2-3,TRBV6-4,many,CASSTSGSTDTQYF
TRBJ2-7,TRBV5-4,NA,CASSLSGRRYEQYF
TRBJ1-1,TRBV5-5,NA,CASSISGLTEAFF
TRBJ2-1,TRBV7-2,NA,CASSQVGGGYNEQFF
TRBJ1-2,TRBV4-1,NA,CASSQDNIDPEGYTF
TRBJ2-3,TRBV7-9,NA,CASSLTWEAGGPPTDTQYF
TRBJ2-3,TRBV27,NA,CASSPTRGVDTQYF
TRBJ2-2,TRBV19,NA,CASSMASGRDFSGELFF
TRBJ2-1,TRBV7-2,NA,CASSLLAGGPNEQFF
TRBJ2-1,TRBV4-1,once,CASSHGYNEQFF
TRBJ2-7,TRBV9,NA,CASSVVQALQGGSSSYEQYF
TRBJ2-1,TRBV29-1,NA,CSVGGGQATSGYNEQFF
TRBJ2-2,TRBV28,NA,CASSLLAGGPNTGELFF
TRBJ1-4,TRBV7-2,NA,CASSLDGPGGDEKLFF
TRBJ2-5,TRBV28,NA,CASYDTRTGKETQYF
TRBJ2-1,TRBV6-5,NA,CASSYGGEQFF
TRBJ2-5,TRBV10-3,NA,CAISESTMTGQETQYF
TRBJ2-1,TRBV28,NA,CASSSWNEQFF
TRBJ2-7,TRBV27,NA,CASSLGGDYEQYF
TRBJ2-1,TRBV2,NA,CASTLGQSREQFF
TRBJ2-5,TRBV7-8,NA,CASSLPNREETQYF
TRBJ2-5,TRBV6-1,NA,CASSDHREGETQYF
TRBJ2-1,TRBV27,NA,CASSFTRGGNEQFF
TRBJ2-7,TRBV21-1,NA,CASSLSSASFSEQYF
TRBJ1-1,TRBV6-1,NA,CASRSPEAFF
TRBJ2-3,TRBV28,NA,CASSFEVATSADTQYF
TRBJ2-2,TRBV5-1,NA,CASSFRPINTGLAGDSTGELFF
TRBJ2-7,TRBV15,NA,CATSRRLAGIYEQYF
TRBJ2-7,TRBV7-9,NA,CATEGATYEQYF
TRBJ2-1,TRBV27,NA,CASSLKVSHEQFF
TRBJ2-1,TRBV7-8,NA,CASSSPPSGILNEQFF
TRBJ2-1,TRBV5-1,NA,CASSLGQRREQFF
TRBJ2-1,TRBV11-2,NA,CASFKADYNEQFF
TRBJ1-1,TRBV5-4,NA,CASSSYTEAFF
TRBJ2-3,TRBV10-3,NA,CAIRGPYTQYF
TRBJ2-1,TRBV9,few,CASSVGQGRDEQFF
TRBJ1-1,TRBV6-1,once,CASNLPGVTEAFF
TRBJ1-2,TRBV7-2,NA,CASSPRPYGYTF